The TCR beta chain under discussion was sequenced for a study of T cells in Graves' hyperthyroidism and ophthalmopathy. Pregnant or lactating patients were excluded, as were those with uncontrolled infection or other autoimmune disease. Per germline, CDR1 SGHRS and CDR2 YFSETQ. The CDR3 extends over 15 amino acids. With V trimmed by 6 bases and J by 8 bases, 14 bases remained unmatched. RNA transcripts provided the source from which TCR beta CDR3 regions were amplified. TCR CDR3 regions were first amplified by RT-PCR with HTBI primers. TCRdb called the multiplex PCR reads again in MiXCR, with one record for every CDR3 protein. The sample includes around 350,000 distinct CDR3 sequences, 17% of them seen just once.

Input material: blood. This rearrangement joins TRBV5-1 to TRBJ2-1; TRBD1 aligns across 7 bases. The sequence was collected from a woman in her twenties or thirties with Graves' hyperthyroidism that later progressed to Graves' ophthalmopathy. This CDR3 is CASTVEGAPADEQFF. CDR3 in DNA: TGCGCCAGCACCGTTGAGGGGGCGCCGGCCGATGAGCAGTTCTTC.